These 2 T cell receptor beta chains share one sample of origin, sequenced in a study of shared clonotypes between healthy human individuals. Produced via immunoSEQ multiplex PCR; TCRdb's table is partial and in-frame only. The repertoire holds some 500,000 clones, 90% to 96% seen once, with under 0.065% in the top ten. Sequencing was done on a sample of naive CD4+ T cells sorted from blood. Documented subset: CD45RA+ positively selected. These receptors were collected from a woman in her 30s in good health.

The rearrangement uses TRBV19 and TRBJ1-2, with TRBD1 as a possible D gene (5 bases). Looked up from germline, CDR1 is LNHDA and CDR2 is SQIVND (reference sequence). This CDR3 is built from 15 residues. V was shortened by 1 base and J by 7 bases, with 16 bases between the two germline ends. CDR3 in DNA: TGTGCCAGTAGTATAGTAGGGGCCCTGCTTGGTGGCTACACCTTC. Translation: CASSIVGALLGGYTF.

The rearrangement joins TRBV2 to TRBJ1-2; D unclear. Trimming stripped 4 bases from V and 8 bases from J, with 14 bases between. Per the germline V gene, CDR1 is SNHLY and CDR2 is FYNNEI. CDR3 length: 13 amino acids. The DNA for the CDR3 is TGTGCCAGCAGTGTATCAGGATTGAACGGCTACACCTTC. Translation: CASSVSGLNGYTF. The whole variable domain, remainder taken from reference TRBV2 and TRBJ1-2, is EPEVTQTPSHQVTQMGQEVILRCVPISNHLYFYWYRQILGQKVEFLVSFYNNEISEKSEIFDDQFSVERPDGSNFTLKIRSTKLEDSAMYFCASSVSGLNGYTFGSGTRLTVV.